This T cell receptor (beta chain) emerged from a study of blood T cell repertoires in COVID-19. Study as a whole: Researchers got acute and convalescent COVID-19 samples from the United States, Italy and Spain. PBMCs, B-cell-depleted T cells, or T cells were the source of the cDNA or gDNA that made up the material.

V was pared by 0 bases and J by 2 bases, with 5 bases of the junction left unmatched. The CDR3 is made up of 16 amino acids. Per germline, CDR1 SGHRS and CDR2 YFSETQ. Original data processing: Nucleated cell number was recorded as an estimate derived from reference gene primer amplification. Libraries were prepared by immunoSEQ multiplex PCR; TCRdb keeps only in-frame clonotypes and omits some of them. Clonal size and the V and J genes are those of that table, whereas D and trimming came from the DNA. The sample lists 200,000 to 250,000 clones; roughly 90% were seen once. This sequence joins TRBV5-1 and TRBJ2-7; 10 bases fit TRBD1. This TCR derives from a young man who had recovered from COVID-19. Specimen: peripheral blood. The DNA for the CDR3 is TGCGCCAGCAGCTTGGCCGTGGGGACAGGGGCCTACGAGCAGTACTTC. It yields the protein CASSLAVGTGAYEQYF.